A single T cell receptor (beta chain) is shown here with its context. No antigen is known for it. No base quality values were provided; no much bigger clone lies one nucleotide off. Reading the label with the study, this specimen's time point is: about 28 days (+/-7) after the second vaccine dose. This specimen's treatment or condition label, interpreted: meningococcal conjugate vaccine given as trial control. Samples from vaccinated people were obtained from the UK trials COV001 and COV002, which included a single-blind randomized controlled phase 2/3 trial of AZD1222 (ChAdOx1 nCoV-19) in healthy adults. For TCRbeta chain sequencing, PBMC samples were collected from trial participants at day 0 and at day 28 after the second dose. CDR1 and CDR2 (SGHTA, FQGNSA) derive from the germline V gene. CDR3 length: 16 amino acids, cysteine to phenylalanine. Of all the DNA, just the CDR3 is kept, 48 bases in frame from base 1. Trimming removed 1 base from V and 2 bases from J, leaving 14 bases between the germline ends.

These data are taken from a study of T cell responses to AZD1222 COVID-19 vaccine (dated by TCRdb to the early 2020s). Regarding the research as a whole: A total of 230 to 250 trial participants underwent TCR sequencing, of whom about 200 received two doses of AZD1222 and some 25 received two doses of the MenACWY control vaccine. Enrollment into the trials was organized by age into subgroups of 18-55, 56-69 and 70-plus years, and those subgroups contained roughly 160, 29 and 62 TCR-sequenced participants, respectively.

The CDR3 regions of human TCRbeta chains were analyzed by immunosequencing. Per the original workflow: Repertoire TCRs were matched against a reference library of SARS-CoV-2-specific TCRs generated with the MIRA antigen-specificity platform. Breadth was defined as the fraction of unique TCRs that were SARS-CoV-2-associated, and depth was defined as the fraction of total T cells that were SARS-CoV-2-associated. Using the MIRA data, every spike-specific TCR was mapped to the spike region that the TCR reacted to and assigned to either a CD4 or a CD8 class. Log10-transformed breadth and depth values were compared by one-way ANOVA with Sidak's multiple comparisons tests. This is the immuneACCESS table as TCRdb keeps it, with only in-frame sequences that have V and J called. A part of the clones is gone; compared with another copy, unresolved V genes explain less than half, and the rest is unexplained. V, J and clone size are those of that table, while D and trimming were read from the DNA. The sample table shows about 76,000 clones, and roughly 80% are seen once. The biggest ten clones account for 25% to 30% of the sample.

The paper's findings and limits, for the study overall: The 56-69-year group was small, and its depth increase did not reach significance, likely because of low power. After two AZD1222 doses, both the breadth and the depth of spike-specific TCRs were significantly higher than at day 0 and than in MenACWY recipients. Because no samples from the day 14 peak response were available, repertoires could be characterized only after the peak T cell response. Vaccine-associated CD4 TCRs spanned the whole spike protein, with dominant responses in regions 160-218 and 743-854. Most participants were white British and females outnumbered males, and the authors suggested that clonal diversity may have been underestimated. Epitopes outside the regions mutated in the B.1.351 and B.1.1.7 variants were reportedly recognized by nearly half of the unique spike-specific TCRs. Only a handful of AZD1222 recipients were SARS-CoV-2 seropositive at baseline, limiting conclusions about previously exposed vaccinees.

The specimen was peripheral blood, collected 28 days after the second dose of the MenACWY control vaccine. Recombination joined TRBV7-2 with TRBJ2-5; the D segment cannot be called with confidence. The receptor was isolated from an adult who received the MenACWY meningococcal vaccine as a control. CDR3 reads: CASSLVGLQGQETQYF. The nucleotide sequence reads as follows: TGTGCCAGCAGCTTAGTTGGGCTCCAAGGGCAAGAGACCCAGTACTTC. Where the CDR3 stops, the reference TRBV7-2 and TRBJ2-5 genes take over; the full variable domain is GAGVSQSPSNKVTEKGKDVELRCDPISGHTALYWYRQSLGQGLEFLIYFQGNSAPDKSGLPSDRFSAERTGGSVSTLTIQRTQQEDSAVYLCASSLVGLQGQETQYFGPGTRLLVL.